The present TCR beta chain was sequenced within a study of control samples from healthy donors and cancer patients. Repertoires were generated with immunoSEQ multiplex PCR, while TCRdb's copy carries only in-frame clones and drops some. Of 65,000 to 85,000 clones listed, roughly nine tenths are singletons. Germline V CDR1 and CDR2: SGDLS, YYNGEE. Trimming removed 4 bases from V and 5 bases from J; junction bases left unmatched: 11. CDR3 length equals 15 residues. The gene calls are TRBV9 and TRBJ1-2, with TRBD1 identical over 7 bases. The sequence was collected from a woman between 45 and 60 years old with colorectal cancer. The sequencing sample was made of PBMCs. The CDR3 protein is CASSSGSDRVYGYTF. The CDR3 region has the DNA TGTGCCAGCAGCTCCGGTAGCGACAGGGTTTATGGCTACACCTTC.